This T cell receptor (beta chain) was documented in a study of T cell responses to AZD1222 COVID-19 vaccine. General observations from the study: It was only a handful of AZD1222 recipients who were seropositive at baseline. Regions 160-218 and 743-854 dominated among vaccine-associated CD4 TCRs spanning spike.

Notes on this clone: The target antigen is unknown.

There are 14 residues in the CDR3. Germline-derived CDR1 and CDR2 are SNHLY and FYNNEI. Trimming pared 4 bases from V and 0 bases from J, leaving 10 bases between. Libraries were prepared by immunoSEQ multiplex PCR; TCRdb keeps only in-frame clonotypes and omits some of them. This repertoire shows 90,000 or so clones, approximately 88% found once; its top ten account for 15% to 20%. This clonotype was obtained from an adult in good health. V and J are TRBV2 and TRBJ2-7, with a weak D call TRBD2 (5 bases). The sample in question was peripheral blood, obtained on day 0 of AZD1222 vaccination. CDR3 bases: TGTGCCAGCAGTGCGGGGAGCCACTCCTACGAGCAGTACTTC. Residues: CASSAGSHSYEQYF. Full variable domain (remainder filled in from reference TRBV2 and TRBJ2-7): EPEVTQTPSHQVTQMGQEVILRCVPISNHLYFYWYRQILGQKVEFLVSFYNNEISEKSEIFDDQFSVERPDGSNFTLKIRSTKLEDSAMYFCASSAGSHSYEQYFGPGTRLTVT.